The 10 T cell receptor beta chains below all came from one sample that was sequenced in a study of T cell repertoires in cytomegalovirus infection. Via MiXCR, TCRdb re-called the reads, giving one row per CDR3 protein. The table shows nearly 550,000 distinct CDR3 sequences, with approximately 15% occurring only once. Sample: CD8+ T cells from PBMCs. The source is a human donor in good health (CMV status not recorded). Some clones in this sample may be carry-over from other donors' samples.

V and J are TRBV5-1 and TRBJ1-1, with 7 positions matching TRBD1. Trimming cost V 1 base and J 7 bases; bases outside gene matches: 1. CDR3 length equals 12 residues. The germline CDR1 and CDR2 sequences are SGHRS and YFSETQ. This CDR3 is CASSLYRGEAFF. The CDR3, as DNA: TGCGCCAGCAGCTTGTACAGGGGTGAAGCTTTCTTT.

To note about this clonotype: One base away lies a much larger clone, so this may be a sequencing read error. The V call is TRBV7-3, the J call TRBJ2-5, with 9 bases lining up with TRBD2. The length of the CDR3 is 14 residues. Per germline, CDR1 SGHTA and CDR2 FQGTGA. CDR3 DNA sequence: TGTGTCGGGGCATCGGGGACTAGCCGAGAGACCCAGTACTTC. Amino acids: CVGASGTSRETQYF.

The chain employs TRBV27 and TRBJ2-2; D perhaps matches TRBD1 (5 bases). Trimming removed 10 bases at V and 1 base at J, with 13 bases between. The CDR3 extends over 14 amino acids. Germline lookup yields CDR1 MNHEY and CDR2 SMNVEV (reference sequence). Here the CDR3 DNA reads TGTGCCACCACTACAGGAGTGAACACCGGGGAGCTGTTTTTT. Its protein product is CATTTGVNTGELFF.

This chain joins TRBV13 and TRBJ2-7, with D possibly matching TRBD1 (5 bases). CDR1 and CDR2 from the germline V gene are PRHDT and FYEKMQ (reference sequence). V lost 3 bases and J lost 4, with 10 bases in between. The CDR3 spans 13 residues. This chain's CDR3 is CASSFQGIYEQYF. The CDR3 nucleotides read TGTGCCAGCAGCTTTCAGGGCATATACGAGCAGTACTTC.

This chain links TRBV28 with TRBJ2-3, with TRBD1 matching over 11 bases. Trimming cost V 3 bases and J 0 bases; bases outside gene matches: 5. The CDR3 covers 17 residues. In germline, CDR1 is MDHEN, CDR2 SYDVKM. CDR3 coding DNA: TGTGCCAGCAGTTTCCGGACAGGGGGCGTGAGCACAGATACGCAGTATTTT. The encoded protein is CASSFRTGGVSTDTQYF.

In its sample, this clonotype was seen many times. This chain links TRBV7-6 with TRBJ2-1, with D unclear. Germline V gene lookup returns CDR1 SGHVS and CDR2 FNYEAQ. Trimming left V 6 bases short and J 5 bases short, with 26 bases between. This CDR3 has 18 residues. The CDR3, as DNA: TGTGCCAGCAGTCCCCCCACGCTGTTGCAGCTAAGGGACAATGAGCAGTTCTTC. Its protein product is CASSPPTLLQLRDNEQFF.

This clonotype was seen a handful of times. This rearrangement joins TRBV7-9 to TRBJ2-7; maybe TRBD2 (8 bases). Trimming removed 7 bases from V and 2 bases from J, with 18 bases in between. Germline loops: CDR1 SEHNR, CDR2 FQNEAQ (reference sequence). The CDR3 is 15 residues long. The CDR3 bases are TGTGCCAGCAATCGGGAGGGGGCGACCCCCTACGAGCAGTACTTC. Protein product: CASNREGATPYEQYF. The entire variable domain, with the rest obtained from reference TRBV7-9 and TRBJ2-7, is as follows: DTGVSQNPRHKITKRGQNVTFRCDPISEHNRLYWYRQTLGQGPEFLTYFQNEAQLEKSRLLSDRFSAERPKGSFSTLEIQRTEQGDSAMYLCASNREGATPYEQYFGPGTRLTVT.

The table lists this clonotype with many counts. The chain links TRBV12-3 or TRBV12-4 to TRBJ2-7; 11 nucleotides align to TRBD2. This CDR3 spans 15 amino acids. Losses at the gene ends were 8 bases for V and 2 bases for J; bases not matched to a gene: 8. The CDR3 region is CASRVSGGATYEQYF. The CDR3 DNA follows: TGTGCCAGCCGGGTTAGCGGGGGGGCTACCTACGAGCAGTACTTC.

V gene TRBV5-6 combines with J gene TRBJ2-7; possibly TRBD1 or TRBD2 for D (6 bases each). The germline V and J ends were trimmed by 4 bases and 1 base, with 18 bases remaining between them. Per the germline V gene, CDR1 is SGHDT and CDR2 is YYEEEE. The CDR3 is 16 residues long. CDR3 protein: CASSTGGPVGSYEQYF. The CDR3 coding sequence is TGTGCCAGCAGCACCGGGGGCCCGGTCGGATCCTACGAGCAGTACTTC.

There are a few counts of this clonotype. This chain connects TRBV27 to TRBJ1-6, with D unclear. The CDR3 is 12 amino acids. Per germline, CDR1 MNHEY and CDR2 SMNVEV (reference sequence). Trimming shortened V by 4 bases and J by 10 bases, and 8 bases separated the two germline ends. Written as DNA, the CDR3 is TGTGCCAGCAGTTCGCAACAATCACCCCTCCACTTT. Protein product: CASSSQQSPLHF.